What follows is one T cell receptor beta chain and its context. Its antigen remains undetermined. The record has no base qualities; no much larger clone is one base away. Library preparation employed the immunoSEQ multiplex PCR assay. Processing in the source paper ran as follows. To diagnose cytomegalovirus status from the catalog of TCR beta chain sequences, a statistical classification framework was built. Here the immuneACCESS table is served through TCRdb, limited to in-frame sequences with V and J called. Missing clones are a known gap in these copies; in checked studies unresolved V genes cover under half, and the rest lacks a known reason. The V and J calls and clone size were taken over from that table, and D and trimming were inferred from the DNA. The sample table shows 120,000 or so clones, and roughly nine tenths are seen once. The ten biggest clones cover roughly 2% of the sample. The donors belonged to the validation cohort of approximately 130 subjects, which was separate from the approximately 680-subject first cohort.

The data stem from a study of cytomegalovirus exposure and HLA in healthy donors (dated by TCRdb to about 2017). For the study in its entirety: A later analysis indicated that the roughly 120 validation repertoires were generated on the platform also employed for the approximately 700 repertoires of the first cohort. The aim of the study was to test whether cataloging public T cell receptors could identify signatures of past pathogen exposure. Along with the roughly 670-subject first cohort, a separate validation cohort of over a hundred different subjects was used. To predict cytomegalovirus infection status, the study brought together high-throughput TCR immunosequencing, statistical association of individual TCRs with disease status, and machine learning.

On the study overall, not on this receptor specifically: The classifier was reported to diagnose cytomegalovirus status with high specificity and sensitivity in both the original cohort and the validation cohort. Of the cluster scores, around 95% were above 0 in a later analysis, which found that TCRs clustered in the first cohort also tended to co-occur in the 110 or so validation repertoires. In vitro tests confirmed that a few of the cytomegalovirus-associated TCR beta chains recognize cytomegalovirus antigens. In the study, roughly 160 TCR beta chains were listed as associated with cytomegalovirus. A later analysis had no HLA typing for the validation cohort, so co-occurrence there was scored across all 130 or so repertoires. Across donors, most TCR sequences were observed very rarely, whereas some public TCRs were present in many individuals. The authors suggested that the approach could potentially be generalized to other disease states and immunological phenotypes.

The CDR3 sequence holds 15 residues, the cysteine and phenylalanine included. The CDR3 DNA has 45 bases and is translated from base 1. The germline V end is reduced by 4 bases and the J end by 0 bases; junction bases left unmatched: 7. Sequences SGHRS (CDR1) and YFSETQ (CDR2) are obtained from the germline V gene. Recombination linked TRBV5-1 to TRBJ2-7; the junction holds 7 bases that match TRBD2. The receptor comes from a woman aged 18-29 years in good health and CMV-seronegative. Specimen: PBMCs. The CDR3 sequence is CASSLKAGDSYEQYF. Read as DNA, the sequence is TGCGCCAGCAGCCTGAAGGCGGGGGACTCCTACGAGCAGTACTTC. The CDR3 plus the reference TRBV5-1 and TRBJ2-7 genes for the other parts give the full variable domain: KAGVTQTPRYLIKTRGQQVTLSCSPISGHRSVSWYQQTPGQGLQFLFEYFSETQRNKGNFPGRFSGRQFSNSRSEMNVSTLELGDSALYLCASSLKAGDSYEQYFGPGTRLTVT.